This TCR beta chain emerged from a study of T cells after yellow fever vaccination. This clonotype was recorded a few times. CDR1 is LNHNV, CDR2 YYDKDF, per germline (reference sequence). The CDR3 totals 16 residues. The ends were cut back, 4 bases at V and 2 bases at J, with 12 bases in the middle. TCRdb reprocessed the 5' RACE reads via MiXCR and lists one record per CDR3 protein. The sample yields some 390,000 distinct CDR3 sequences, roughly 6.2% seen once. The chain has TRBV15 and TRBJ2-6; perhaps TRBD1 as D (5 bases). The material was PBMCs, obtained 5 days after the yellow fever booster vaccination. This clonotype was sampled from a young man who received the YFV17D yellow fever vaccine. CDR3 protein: CATSIARVAGANVLTF. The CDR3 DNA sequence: TGTGCCACCAGCATTGCCAGGGTGGCTGGGGCCAACGTCCTGACTTTC.